The 21 T cell receptor beta chains below all came from one sample that was sequenced in a study of blood T cell repertoires in COVID-19 (dated by TCRdb to 2019 to 2021). Receptor libraries were prepared by the immunoSEQ multiplex PCR assay. TCRdb limited this immuneACCESS table to in-frame rearrangements with V and J called. A share of clones is missing; checked studies link under half to unresolved V genes, and the rest is unexplained. In this sample the table shows some 250,000 clones, 70% to 90% of which occur a single time. About 3% of the sample rests with the top ten. Sequencing used peripheral blood. These receptors all stem from a young woman who had recovered from COVID-19.

This chain joins TRBV6-5 and TRBJ1-1; tentatively, D is TRBD1 (6 bases). V lost 5 bases and J lost 0, with 13 bases in between. Germline-derived CDR1 and CDR2 are MNHEY and SVGAGI. This CDR3 is built from 15 residues. DNA of the CDR3: TGTGCCAGCAGTCCTCTGGGACACATGAACACTGAAGCTTTCTTT. This sequence encodes CASSPLGHMNTEAFF.

This chain joins TRBV3-1 (or the pseudogene TRBV3-2) and TRBJ1-4, with TRBD1 identical over 7 bases. CDR1 is LGHDT, CDR2 YNNKEL, per germline (reference sequence). V trimming: 4 bases; J trimming: 4 bases; junction bases outside the gene matches: 3. The CDR3 is 14 residues long. As DNA, the CDR3 is TGTGCCAGCAGCCCCGGGACAGTTAATGAAAAACTGTTTTTT. Protein product: CASSPGTVNEKLFF.

The rearrangement links TRBV2 to TRBJ1-5; 8 bases agree with TRBD1. From germline, CDR1 is SNHLY and CDR2 FYNNEI. The CDR3 runs to 14 residues. V dropped 6 bases and J dropped 3; count of bases not matched to a gene: 4. The CDR3 reads CASSLGQVNQPQHF. The CDR3 DNA sequence: TGTGCCAGCAGCCTGGGACAGGTCAATCAGCCCCAGCATTTT.

This chain connects TRBV6-8 to TRBJ1-4, with a weak D call TRBD1 (5 bases). CDR1 and CDR2 from the germline V gene are MNHGY and SAAAGT. The CDR3 has 17 residues. V was cut by 7 bases and J by 0 bases, with 18 bases left in between. In DNA form, the CDR3 reads TGTGCCAGCACCGAGACCGCGACGGGGGCAACTAATGAAAAACTGTTTTTT. This sequence encodes CASTETATGATNEKLFF.

The chain combines TRBV3-1 (or the pseudogene TRBV3-2) with TRBJ2-5, with 8 nucleotides matching TRBD2. V lost 4 bases, J lost 1 base, and 8 bases stayed unmatched. Looked up from germline, CDR1 is LGHDT and CDR2 is YNNKEL (reference sequence). The CDR3 is 16 amino acids. The CDR3 reads CASSLPGSGGQETQYF. CDR3 sequence (DNA): TGTGCCAGCAGCCTCCCGGGGAGCGGGGGCCAAGAGACCCAGTACTTC.

The V and J genes are TRBV7-8 and TRBJ2-7; TRBD1 agrees at 11 bases. CDR3 length: 16 residues. Trimming cost V 0 bases and J 4 bases; bases outside gene matches: 5. Germline CDR1 reads SGHVS; CDR2 reads FQNEAQ. CDR3 in amino acids: CASSLARTGGSYEQYF. The CDR3, as DNA: TGTGCCAGCAGCTTAGCGAGGACAGGGGGCTCGTACGAGCAGTACTTC.

The V and J genes are TRBV5-4 and TRBJ2-6, with D perhaps matching TRBD2 (5 bases). Between the trimmed V and J ends, which lost 4 bases and 8 bases, there was a span of 10 bases. CDR1 is SGHNT, CDR2 YYREEE, per germline (reference sequence). The CDR3 sequence is 13 residues long. In DNA form, the CDR3 reads TGTGCCAGCAGCGGGGAGACAACCAACGTCCTGACTTTC. The encoded protein is CASSGETTNVLTF.

The chain couples TRBV11-2 to TRBJ2-7; TRBD1 agrees at 8 bases. There are 14 residues in the CDR3. The germline CDR1 and CDR2 sequences are SGHAT and FQNNGV. Unmatched junction bases numbered 2, after V lost 1 base and J lost 3 bases. The CDR3 here is CASSLGTGIYEQYF. The CDR3 nucleotides read TGTGCCAGCAGCTTAGGGACAGGGATCTACGAGCAGTACTTC.

This clone was counted a few times. The chain links TRBV30 to TRBJ1-1, with D maybe TRBD1 (5 bases). This CDR3 spans 12 amino acids. CDR1 is GTSNPN and CDR2 is SVGIG in the germline V gene (reference sequence). With 3 bases removed from V and 14 bases from J, the gap between germline ends came to 19 bases. The CDR3 DNA reads TGTGCCTGGAGCCCCAGTGGGGCAAGGGTATTCTTT. This sequence encodes CAWSPSGARVFF. The whole variable domain, remainder taken from reference TRBV30 and TRBJ1-1, is SQTIHQWPATLVQPVGSPLSLECTVEGTSNPNLYWYRQAAGRGLQLLFYSVGIGQISSEVPQNLSASRPQDRQFILSSKKLLLSDSGFYLCAWSPSGARVFFGQGTRLTVV.

Note on this clone: Other DNA sequences within the sample encode an identical CDR3. The V call is TRBV12-3 or TRBV12-4, the J call TRBJ1-2; D gene ambiguous. V lost 3 bases, J lost 1 base, and 6 bases lay in between. The CDR3 sequence is 13 residues long. In DNA form, the CDR3 reads TGTGCCAGCAGTTTCGGGGTTAACTATGGCTACACCTTC. It is translated as CASSFGVNYGYTF.

V gene TRBV10-3 combines with J gene TRBJ2-2; TRBD1 matches 10 bases. The CDR3 has 18 amino acids. Per the germline V gene, CDR1 is ENHRY and CDR2 is SYGVKD. With 4 bases clipped from V and 8 bases from J, the junction kept 16 bases outside the gene matches. The CDR3 sequence is CAISGAFTGQGILGELFF. The CDR3, as DNA: TGTGCCATCAGTGGCGCCTTCACGGGACAGGGGATTCTGGGGGAGCTGTTTTTT.

The chain links TRBV7-9 to TRBJ2-3; D call uncertain. V was shortened by 4 bases and J by 4 bases, with 9 bases between the two germline ends. Germline V gene sequence: CDR1 SEHNR, CDR2 FQNEAQ (reference sequence). The CDR3 consists of 13 residues. The CDR3 DNA follows: TGTGCCAGCAGCTCTGACTTGTCAGATACGCAGTATTTT. Translating gives CASSSDLSDTQYF. Together with reference TRBV7-9 and TRBJ2-3, the CDR3 gives the full variable domain: DTGVSQNPRHKITKRGQNVTFRCDPISEHNRLYWYRQTLGQGPEFLTYFQNEAQLEKSRLLSDRFSAERPKGSFSTLEIQRTEQGDSAMYLCASSSDLSDTQYFGPGTRLTVL.

The chain combines TRBV10-1 with TRBJ2-1; 9 bases are a match to TRBD1. This CDR3 contains 19 residues. V was pared by 4 bases and J by 4 bases, with 17 bases of the junction left unmatched. Germline V lookup: CDR1 WNHNN, CDR2 SYGVQD (reference sequence). In DNA, the CDR3 is TGCGCCAGCAGTGTCTGGGACAGGGATGAGAGAGGGATATACAATGAGCAGTTCTTC. It yields the protein CASSVWDRDERGIYNEQFF.

Comments on this clone: The sample contains more than one DNA sequence encoding this CDR3. The CDR3 DNA reads TGCGCCAGCAGCTTGGGACAGATCTCCTACAATGAGCAGTTCTTC. Translation: CASSLGQISYNEQFF. This rearrangement joins TRBV5-1 to TRBJ2-1; possibly TRBD1 for D (5 bases). The germline CDR1 and CDR2 sequences are SGHRS and YFSETQ. The CDR3 consists of 15 residues. V was shortened by 0 bases and J by 0 bases, with 7 bases between the two germline ends. Complete variable domain (other parts from reference TRBV5-1 and TRBJ2-1): KAGVTQTPRYLIKTRGQQVTLSCSPISGHRSVSWYQQTPGQGLQFLFEYFSETQRNKGNFPGRFSGRQFSNSRSEMNVSTLELGDSALYLCASSLGQISYNEQFFGPGTRLTVL.

This chain links TRBV27 with TRBJ1-4, with D possibly TRBD1 on 6 matching bases. Germline V lookup: CDR1 MNHEY, CDR2 SMNVEV (reference sequence). Trimming cost V 6 bases and J 7 bases, with 15 bases left between them. The CDR3 sequence is 14 residues long. CDR3 coding DNA: TGTGCCAGCAGCTCCGCGGACAGAATTGAAAAACTGTTTTTT. Its protein is CASSSADRIEKLFF.

The chain carries TRBV4-1 and TRBJ2-2; 8 bases map to TRBD2. V was pared by 1 base and J by 5 bases, with 0 bases of the junction left unmatched. The CDR3 consists of 14 residues. Germline V gives CDR1 MGHRA, CDR2 YSYEKL. CDR3 sequence: CASSQGGGTGELFF. In DNA, the CDR3 is TGCGCCAGCAGCCAAGGCGGGGGGACCGGGGAGCTGTTTTTT.

The chain employs TRBV5-6 and TRBJ2-2, with 10 positions matching TRBD2. Unmatched junction bases numbered 9, after V lost 0 bases and J lost 7 bases. The germline CDR1 and CDR2 sequences are SGHDT and YYEEEE. This CDR3 has 17 amino acids. CDR3 region: CASSLGPSGGAIGELFF. CDR3 in DNA: TGTGCCAGCAGCTTGGGCCCCAGCGGGGGGGCCATCGGGGAGCTGTTTTTT.

The chain links TRBV5-1 to TRBJ2-1; possible D gene TRBD2, 6 bases. Germline CDR1 SGHRS, CDR2 YFSETQ. CDR3 size: 15 residues. The V end lost 0 bases, the J end lost 6 bases, and 13 bases lay between the germline ends. For the CDR3, the DNA is TGCGCCAGCAGCTTGGAACCGGGGGTGGGCAATGAGCAGTTCTTC. Amino acids: CASSLEPGVGNEQFF. The full variable domain, rest sourced from reference TRBV5-1 and TRBJ2-1, is KAGVTQTPRYLIKTRGQQVTLSCSPISGHRSVSWYQQTPGQGLQFLFEYFSETQRNKGNFPGRFSGRQFSNSRSEMNVSTLELGDSALYLCASSLEPGVGNEQFFGPGTRLTVL.

This rearrangement joins TRBV6-1 to TRBJ2-1; 8 nucleotides match TRBD2. Germline V gives CDR1 MNHNS, CDR2 SASEGT. The ends lost 2 bases at V and 8 bases at J; junction bases unmatched: 8. The CDR3 has 15 amino acids. CDR3 coding DNA: TGTGCCAGCAGTGAACTAGGCCGGGAGGGTGATGAGCAGTTCTTC. It translates to CASSELGREGDEQFF.

The chain carries TRBV18 and TRBJ2-1, with TRBD1 identical over 10 bases. The germline CDR1 and CDR2 sequences are KGHSH and LQKENI. Trimming removed 2 bases from V and 10 bases from J; junction bases left unmatched: 5. This CDR3 region has 14 residues. The CDR3: CASSPTTGGEEQFF. The CDR3 DNA is TGTGCCAGCTCACCAACGACAGGGGGCGAGGAGCAGTTCTTC. Combining the CDR3 with reference TRBV18 and TRBJ2-1 gives the whole variable domain NAGVMQNPRHLVRRRGQEARLRCSPMKGHSHVYWYRQLPEEGLKFMVYLQKENIIDESGMPKERFSAEFPKEGPSILRIQQVVRGDSAAYFCASSPTTGGEEQFFGPGTRLTVL.

The J gene is TRBJ1-5, the V gene TRBV6-5; 7 positions agree with TRBD1. V trimming: 5 bases; J trimming: 6 bases; junction bases outside the gene matches: 10. Germline CDR1 and CDR2: MNHEY and SVGAGI. This CDR3 spans 15 amino acids. The CDR3 loop is CASSRTPTGVQPQHF. CDR3 DNA sequence: TGTGCCAGCAGTCGGACCCCCACAGGGGTTCAGCCCCAGCATTTT.